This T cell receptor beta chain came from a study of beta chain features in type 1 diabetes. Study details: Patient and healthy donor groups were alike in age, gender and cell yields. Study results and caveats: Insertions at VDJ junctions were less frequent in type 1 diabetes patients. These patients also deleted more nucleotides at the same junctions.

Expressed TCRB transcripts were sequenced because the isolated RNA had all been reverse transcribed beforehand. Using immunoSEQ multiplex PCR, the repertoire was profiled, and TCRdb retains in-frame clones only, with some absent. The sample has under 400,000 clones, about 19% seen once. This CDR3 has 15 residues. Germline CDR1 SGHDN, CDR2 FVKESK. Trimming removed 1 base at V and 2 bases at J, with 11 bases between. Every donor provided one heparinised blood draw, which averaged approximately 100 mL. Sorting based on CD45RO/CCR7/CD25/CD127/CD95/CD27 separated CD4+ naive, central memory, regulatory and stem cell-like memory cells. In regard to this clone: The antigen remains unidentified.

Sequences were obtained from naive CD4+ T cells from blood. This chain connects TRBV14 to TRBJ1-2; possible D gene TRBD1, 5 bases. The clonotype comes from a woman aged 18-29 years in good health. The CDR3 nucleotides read TGTGCCAGCAGCCAAGGGGGGGTCCGAAACTATGGCTACACCTTC. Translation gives CASSQGGVRNYGYTF.